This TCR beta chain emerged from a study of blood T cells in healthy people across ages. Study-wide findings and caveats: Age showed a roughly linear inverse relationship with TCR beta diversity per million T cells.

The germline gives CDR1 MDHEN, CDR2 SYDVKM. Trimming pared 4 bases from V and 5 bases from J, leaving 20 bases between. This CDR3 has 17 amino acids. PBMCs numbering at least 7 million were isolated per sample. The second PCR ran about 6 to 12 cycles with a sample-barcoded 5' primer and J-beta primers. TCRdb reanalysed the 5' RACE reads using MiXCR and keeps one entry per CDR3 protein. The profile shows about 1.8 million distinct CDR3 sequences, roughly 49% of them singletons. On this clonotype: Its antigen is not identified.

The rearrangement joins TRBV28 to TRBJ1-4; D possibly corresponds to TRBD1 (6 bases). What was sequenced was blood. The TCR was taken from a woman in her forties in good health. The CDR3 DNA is TGTGCCAGCAGTTCGGACAGTACAGGGTACAACAATGAAAAACTGTTTTTT. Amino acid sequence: CASSSDSTGYNNEKLFF.